Presented here are 20 T cell receptor beta chains from one specimen sequenced in a study of shared clonotypes between healthy human individuals. Sequenced by immunoSEQ multiplex PCR; TCRdb stores in-frame clones only, minus some. The sample has 1.6 million or so clones; around 97% are singletons. Input material: naive CD4+ T cells sorted from blood. Documented subset: CD45RA+ positively selected. The receptors derive from a man aged 30 to 39 in good health.

This chain connects TRBV18 to TRBJ1-4, with D maybe TRBD1 (6 bases). CDR1 is KGHSH and CDR2 is LQKENI in the germline V gene. V was trimmed by 3 bases and J by 5 bases, leaving 7 bases between them. CDR3 length equals 13 residues. The CDR3 DNA is TGTGCCAGCTCACCCGGACAGAATGAAAAACTGTTTTTT. It yields the protein CASSPGQNEKLFF.

The CDR3 DNA reads TGTGCCAGCGGCATGGAGGTAACCGGGGAGCTGTTTTTT. The encoded protein is CASGMEVTGELFF. V is TRBV5-5 and J is TRBJ2-2; D is possibly TRBD2 (5 bases). Germline V CDR1 and CDR2: SGHKS, YYEKEE (reference sequence). The ends were cut back, 7 bases at V and 5 bases at J, with 12 bases in the middle. There are 13 residues in the CDR3. The full variable domain, rest sourced from reference TRBV5-5 and TRBJ2-2, is DAGVTQSPTHLIKTRGQQVTLRCSPISGHKSVSWYQQVLGQGPQFIFQYYEKEERGRGNFPDRFSARQFPNYSSELNVNALLLGDSALYLCASGMEVTGELFFGEGSRLTVL.

The chain uses TRBV9 and TRBJ2-2; 11 bases fit TRBD2. The trim removed 0 bases at V and 4 bases at J, leaving 8 bases unmatched. CDR1 and CDR2 (germline): SGDLS, YYNGEE. The CDR3 spans 18 residues. This CDR3 is CASSVGGVAGGGTGELFF. CDR3 sequence (DNA): TGTGCCAGCAGCGTAGGAGGGGTAGCGGGAGGGGGCACCGGGGAGCTGTTTTTT.

The rearrangement joins TRBV7-9 to TRBJ2-2; possible D gene TRBD2, 6 bases. Germline loops: CDR1 SEHNR, CDR2 FQNEAQ (reference sequence). The V gene lost 4 bases and the J gene lost 5 bases, with 14 bases spanning the gap. The CDR3 runs 15 residues. CDR3: CASSSRDSPTGELFF. Written as DNA, the CDR3 is TGTGCCAGCAGCTCCCGGGACTCCCCTACCGGGGAGCTGTTTTTT.

The chain carries TRBV5-1 and TRBJ2-7; 9 bases agree with TRBD1. There are 14 residues in the CDR3. V trimming: 5 bases; J trimming: 4 bases; junction bases outside the gene matches: 7. CDR1 SGHRS and CDR2 YFSETQ come from the germline V gene. This chain's CDR3 is CASRLQGAGYEQYF. The CDR3 nucleotides are TGCGCCAGCAGATTACAGGGGGCGGGATACGAGCAGTACTTC.

The chain employs TRBV28 and TRBJ2-2; no reliable D call. Trimming removed 4 bases at V and 2 bases at J, with 14 bases between. CDR1 and CDR2 from the germline V gene are MDHEN and SYDVKM. The CDR3 extends over 16 amino acids. The CDR3 is CASSYWPRSNTGELFF. In DNA, the CDR3 is TGTGCCAGCAGTTATTGGCCCAGATCAAACACCGGGGAGCTGTTTTTT.

The chain has TRBV4-1 and TRBJ1-3, with 7 nucleotides matching TRBD1. The germline V gene has CDR1 MGHRA and CDR2 YSYEKL. Germline trimming cut 3 bases from V and 0 bases from J; bases unmatched to any gene: 8. There are 17 residues in the CDR3. The CDR3 DNA is TGCGCCAGCAGCCAGGGTCCGACAGGGCACTCTGGAAACACCATATATTTT. Residues: CASSQGPTGHSGNTIYF.

The V call is TRBV30, the J call TRBJ2-1; D unclear. Trimming stripped 0 bases from V and 4 bases from J, with 7 bases between. CDR1 GTSNPN and CDR2 SVGIG come from the germline V gene (reference sequence). This CDR3 comprises 13 residues. DNA of the CDR3: TGTGCCTGGAGTGTACCCATTTACAATGAGCAGTTCTTC. The encoded protein is CAWSVPIYNEQFF.

DNA for the CDR3: TGTGCCAGCAGCTTAATCCCCGGTCCTTTAAGCTCCTACAATGAGCAGTTCTTC. Translating gives CASSLIPGPLSSYNEQFF. V and J are TRBV7-3 and TRBJ2-1, with D hard to call. The ends were cut back, 1 base at V and 0 bases at J, with 16 bases in the middle. CDR3 length: 18 amino acids. Germline values: CDR1 SGHTA, CDR2 FQGTGA.

The rearrangement uses TRBV5-4 and TRBJ2-7, with D tentatively TRBD2 (6 bases). The CDR3 covers 15 residues. Per the germline V gene, CDR1 is SGHNT and CDR2 is YYREEE (reference sequence). Trimming removed 0 bases at V and 3 bases at J, with 13 bases between. CDR3 coding DNA: TGTGCCAGCAGCTTGGCCGGGGGACCCCACTACGAGCAGTACTTC. This gives the protein CASSLAGGPHYEQYF.

J is TRBJ1-5 and V is TRBV6-1; D is ambiguous. The CDR3 sequence is 17 residues long. Per germline, CDR1 MNHNS and CDR2 SASEGT. Trimming removed 2 bases from V and 6 bases from J, with 20 bases in between. CDR3 DNA sequence: TGTGCCAGCAGTGAAAATCCCAGCGGAGGTCGGGGTCAGCCCCAGCATTTT. Protein: CASSENPSGGRGQPQHF.

This chain links TRBV20-1 with TRBJ2-3; 7 positions agree with TRBD1. Germline V gives CDR1 DFQATT, CDR2 SNEGSKA (reference sequence). With V trimmed by 5 bases and J by 7 bases, 3 bases remained unmatched. The CDR3 totals 11 residues. The CDR3 here is CSAWDRYTQYF. CDR3 DNA: TGCAGTGCTTGGGACAGATATACGCAGTATTTT.

This clone was picked up one time. V gene TRBV4-2 combines with J gene TRBJ2-3; perhaps TRBD2 as D (6 bases). V was shortened by 4 bases and J by 2 bases, with 10 bases between the two germline ends. The CDR3 sequence is 14 residues long. CDR1 is LGHNA, CDR2 YNFKEQ, per germline. The CDR3 DNA follows: TGTGCCAGCAGCCCTCGGGAGTACACAGATACGCAGTATTTT. Translation gives CASSPREYTDTQYF.

The chain joins TRBV28 to TRBJ2-3; 9 nucleotides agree with TRBD2. From germline, CDR1 is MDHEN and CDR2 SYDVKM. J gave up 9 bases and V 1 base, and 5 bases lay outside the gene matches. The CDR3 is 14 amino acids. Here the CDR3 reads CASSLFGLAFTQYF. DNA for the CDR3: TGTGCCAGCAGTTTATTCGGACTAGCGTTCACGCAGTATTTT.

The chain joins TRBV5-4 to TRBJ2-7, with D possibly matching TRBD2 (5 bases). The CDR3 totals 13 residues. Germline CDR1 reads SGHNT; CDR2 reads YYREEE (reference sequence). V was cut by 3 bases and J by 6 bases, with 13 bases left in between. The CDR3 spells CASSSEGRSEQYF. In DNA form, the CDR3 reads TGTGCCAGCAGCTCCGAGGGTCGGTCCGAGCAGTACTTC.

The CDR3 spells CASSEFRTGRDEQFF. The CDR3 nucleotides are TGTGCCAGCAGTGAATTCCGGACTGGGAGGGATGAGCAGTTCTTC. This sequence joins TRBV6-1 and TRBJ2-1; 7 bases align to TRBD2. The CDR3 length is 15 residues. Germline lookup yields CDR1 MNHNS and CDR2 SASEGT. J was trimmed by 8 bases and V by 2 bases; bases with no gene match: 9.

The CDR3, as DNA: TGTGCCAGCAGTTCCAGGGGATGGGGCAATCAGCCCCAGCATTTT. Its protein product is CASSSRGWGNQPQHF. The chain employs TRBV6-6 and TRBJ1-5, with D possibly matching TRBD1 (6 bases). This CDR3 is built from 15 residues. Germline V lookup: CDR1 MNHNY, CDR2 SVGAGI (reference sequence). V lost 4 bases to trimming and J lost 2 bases, with 12 bases between them.

The rearrangement joins TRBV28 to TRBJ2-5; no clear D gene. The CDR3 totals 12 residues. Germline assignment: CDR1 MDHEN and CDR2 SYDVKM. CDR3 sequence (DNA): TGTGCTACAGAAAGGGCCCAAGAGACCCAGTACTTC. It codes for CATERAQETQYF.

In the case of this clone: One end of the junction is discordant with germline, which a read error may explain. The chain has TRBV28 and TRBJ2-5; D possibly corresponds to TRBD1 (5 bases). Germline CDR1 and CDR2: MDHEN and SYDVKM. CDR3 size: 14 residues. The CDR3 nucleotides are TGTGCCAGCAGTCCCAGGACACCACCAGAGGCCCAGTACTTC. Translation: CASSPRTPPEAQYF. Full variable domain (missing parts from reference TRBV28 and TRBJ2-5): DVKVTQSSRYLVKRTGEKVFLECVQDMDHENMFWYRQDPGLGLRLIYFSYDVKMKEKGDIPEGYSVSREKKERFSLILESASTNQTSMYLCASSPRTPPEAQYFGPGTRLLVL.

The rearrangement joins TRBV7-2 to TRBJ2-5, with D perhaps matching TRBD2 (6 bases). Between the trimmed V and J ends, which lost 3 bases and 9 bases, there was a span of 14 bases. The CDR3 extends over 13 amino acids. Germline V lookup: CDR1 SGHTA, CDR2 FQGNSA. The chain's CDR3 is CASSLLGERAQYF. For the CDR3, the DNA is TGTGCCAGCAGCTTGCTGGGGGAGCGGGCCCAGTACTTC.